This T cell receptor beta chain is drawn from a study of technical replicates of blood from a handful of donors. Trimming pared 0 bases from V and 4 bases from J, leaving 18 bases between. The CDR3 runs 17 residues. CDR1 is SGHRS, CDR2 YFSETQ, per germline. Data came from immunoSEQ multiplex PCR; TCRdb stores just in-frame clones and leaves some out. The data show some 70,000 clones, around 91% seen once. J is TRBJ2-3 and V is TRBV5-1; the D is unclear. The source is a human donor in good health. Material for sequencing was T cells isolated from PBMCs. This chain's CDR3 is CASSLAGYVGLPDTQYF. Here the CDR3 DNA reads TGCGCCAGCAGCTTGGCCGGGTATGTGGGTTTGCCAGATACGCAGTATTTT.